The rows below give T cell receptor beta chains drawn from one sample of a study of shared clonotypes between healthy human individuals. The method was immunoSEQ multiplex PCR; TCRdb's version includes in-frame clones alone and lacks a portion of them. The sample records roughly 700,000 clones, 90% being singletons. Input material: memory CD8+ T cells from PBMCs. Receptors originate from a young man in good health. Some clones in this sample may be carry-over from other donors' samples. CDR3s include the opening cysteine and the closing phenylalanine or tryptophan. The D gene is left open where the match is weak. Clone size is shown for a subset of rows, as once, few, many or a class of expanded clone.

j_call: TRBJ2-7; clone_size: NA; v_call: TRBV7-3; d_call: TRBD2; cdr3_aa: CASSLTRGTKGLRSSYEQYF; cdr3_nt: TGTGCCAGCAGCTTAACGAGGGGAACAAAGGGACTAAGGAGTTCCTACGAGCAGTACTTC
j_call: TRBJ2-1; clone_size: NA; v_call: TRBV29-1; d_call: TRBD2; cdr3_aa: CSVTPPLAGEDNEQFF; cdr3_nt: TGCAGCGTAACCCCCCCCCTAGCGGGAGAAGACAATGAGCAGTTCTTC
j_call: TRBJ1-1; clone_size: NA; v_call: TRBV28; d_call: NA; cdr3_aa: CASTPGLEEEGMNTEAFF; cdr3_nt: TGTGCCAGCACCCCGGGTTTAGAGGAGGAGGGAATGAACACTGAAGCTTTCTTT
j_call: TRBJ1-2; clone_size: NA; v_call: TRBV27; d_call: NA; cdr3_aa: CASSFAGRVGAKGNGYTF; cdr3_nt: TGTGCCAGCAGTTTCGCAGGCAGGGTTGGGGCTAAGGGGAATGGCTACACCTTC
j_call: TRBJ2-7; clone_size: NA; v_call: TRBV6-5; d_call: NA; cdr3_aa: CASSPPSWTVYEQYF; cdr3_nt: TGTGCCAGCAGTCCTCCTTCCTGGACAGTCTACGAGCAGTACTTC
j_call: TRBJ2-5; clone_size: NA; v_call: TRBV28; d_call: TRBD2; cdr3_aa: CASRDRRGTREETQYF; cdr3_nt: TGTGCCAGCAGGGACCGAAGGGGGACTAGGGAAGAGACCCAGTACTTC
j_call: TRBJ2-5; clone_size: NA; v_call: TRBV27; d_call: TRBD1; cdr3_aa: CASTSLRRGETQYF; cdr3_nt: TGTGCCAGCACCTCCCTCCGCAGGGGGGAGACCCAGTACTTC
j_call: TRBJ1-5; clone_size: NA; v_call: TRBV27; d_call: TRBD1; cdr3_aa: CASSRGQGTFTNQPQHF; cdr3_nt: TGTGCCAGCAGTCGAGGACAGGGGACGTTCACCAATCAGCCCCAGCATTTT
j_call: TRBJ2-7; clone_size: NA; v_call: TRBV27; d_call: TRBD1; cdr3_aa: CASSLSLQGAFYEQYF; cdr3_nt: TGTGCCAGCAGTTTATCGTTACAGGGGGCATTCTACGAGCAGTACTTC
j_call: TRBJ2-3; clone_size: NA; v_call: TRBV29-1; d_call: TRBD2; cdr3_aa: CSVDKLGLAGVTDTQYF; cdr3_nt: TGCAGCGTTGATAAGCTGGGACTAGCGGGAGTCACAGATACGCAGTATTTT
j_call: TRBJ2-2; clone_size: NA; v_call: TRBV5-1; d_call: NA; cdr3_aa: CASSVDRLLTGELFF; cdr3_nt: TGCGCCAGCAGCGTGGACCGACTCCTCACCGGGGAGCTGTTTTTT
j_call: TRBJ2-3; clone_size: NA; v_call: TRBV5-6; d_call: NA; cdr3_aa: CASSLPGQNTDTQYF; cdr3_nt: TGTGCCAGCAGCCTGCCGGGACAAAACACAGATACGCAGTATTTT
j_call: TRBJ1-1; clone_size: NA; v_call: TRBV11-2; d_call: NA; cdr3_aa: CASSLGVNTEAFF; cdr3_nt: TGTGCCAGCAGCTTGGGGGTGAACACTGAAGCTTTCTTT
j_call: TRBJ1-2; clone_size: NA; v_call: TRBV6-5; d_call: TRBD1; cdr3_aa: CASSYSRDRGNYGYTF; cdr3_nt: TGTGCCAGCAGTTACTCTCGGGACAGGGGCAACTATGGCTACACCTTC
j_call: TRBJ2-2; clone_size: NA; v_call: TRBV7-3; d_call: NA; cdr3_aa: CASSLYVMTGSNTGELFF; cdr3_nt: TGTGCCAGCAGCTTATATGTGATGACGGGATCCAACACCGGGGAGCTGTTTTTT
j_call: TRBJ2-3; clone_size: NA; v_call: TRBV11-2; d_call: TRBD2; cdr3_aa: CASTHRGGDTQYF; cdr3_nt: TGTGCCAGCACCCACCGGGGGGGCGATACGCAGTATTTT
j_call: TRBJ2-1; clone_size: NA; v_call: TRBV11-2; d_call: NA; cdr3_aa: CASSPRSLEQFF; cdr3_nt: TGTGCCAGCAGCCCTCGGTCCCTTGAGCAGTTCTTC
j_call: TRBJ1-2; clone_size: NA; v_call: TRBV5-1; d_call: NA; cdr3_aa: CASSPTGNGYTF; cdr3_nt: TGCGCCAGCAGCCCGACGGGCAATGGCTACACCTTC
j_call: TRBJ2-7; clone_size: NA; v_call: TRBV4-2; d_call: TRBD2; cdr3_aa: CASSQGRLAVLDEQYF; cdr3_nt: TGTGCCAGCAGCCAAGGTCGACTAGCGGTCCTCGACGAGCAGTACTTC
j_call: TRBJ1-4; clone_size: NA; v_call: TRBV6-9; d_call: NA; cdr3_aa: CASSPIGKGSGNNEKLFF; cdr3_nt: TGTGCCAGCAGCCCCATCGGGAAGGGGTCGGGGAATAATGAAAAACTGTTTTTT
j_call: TRBJ2-7; clone_size: NA; v_call: TRBV5-1; d_call: TRBD2; cdr3_aa: CASQFGTSGYEQYF; cdr3_nt: TGCGCCAGTCAATTCGGGACTAGCGGTTACGAGCAGTACTTC
j_call: TRBJ2-1; clone_size: once; v_call: TRBV19; d_call: TRBD1; cdr3_aa: CASSPTGGAYNEQFF; cdr3_nt: TGTGCCAGTAGTCCGACAGGGGGCGCCTACAATGAGCAGTTCTTC
j_call: TRBJ1-1; clone_size: NA; v_call: TRBV7-9; d_call: TRBD1; cdr3_aa: CASSLGRDRGGMNTEAFF; cdr3_nt: TGTGCCAGCAGCTTAGGACGGGACAGGGGAGGGATGAACACTGAAGCTTTCTTT
j_call: TRBJ2-7; clone_size: NA; v_call: TRBV2; d_call: NA; cdr3_aa: CASLDRDAYEQYF; cdr3_nt: TGTGCCAGCCTCGACCGGGACGCCTACGAGCAGTACTTC
j_call: TRBJ2-7; clone_size: NA; v_call: TRBV28; d_call: TRBD2; cdr3_aa: CASSLWGRSGISYEQYF; cdr3_nt: TGTGCCAGCAGTTTATGGGGCCGTAGCGGGATCAGCTACGAGCAGTACTTC
j_call: TRBJ1-2; clone_size: NA; v_call: TRBV7-9; d_call: TRBD1; cdr3_aa: CASSLVQGENYGYTF; cdr3_nt: TGTGCCAGCAGCTTAGTTCAGGGGGAAAACTATGGCTACACCTTC
j_call: TRBJ2-7; clone_size: once; v_call: TRBV10-3; d_call: TRBD1; cdr3_aa: CAISESGQGNYEQYF; cdr3_nt: TGTGCCATCAGTGAGTCAGGACAGGGGAATTACGAGCAGTACTTC
j_call: TRBJ2-3; clone_size: NA; v_call: TRBV11-2; d_call: NA; cdr3_aa: CASSPPSRGTCEDTQYF; cdr3_nt: TGTGCCAGCAGCCCCCCCTCCCGCGGGACCTGTGAAGATACGCAGTATTTT
j_call: TRBJ1-2; clone_size: once; v_call: TRBV18; d_call: TRBD1; cdr3_aa: CASSPGGGGQGVNYGYTF; cdr3_nt: TGTGCCAGCTCACCAGGCGGTGGAGGACAGGGGGTGAACTATGGCTACACCTTC
j_call: TRBJ2-5; clone_size: NA; v_call: TRBV4-3; d_call: TRBD2; cdr3_aa: CASSQGPGGGRQETQYF; cdr3_nt: TGCGCCAGCAGCCAAGGGCCGGGAGGAGGTCGCCAAGAGACCCAGTACTTC
j_call: TRBJ2-7; clone_size: NA; v_call: TRBV7-9; d_call: NA; cdr3_aa: CASSLPSSYEQYF; cdr3_nt: TGTGCCAGCAGCTTGCCCAGCTCCTACGAGCAGTACTTC
j_call: TRBJ2-5; clone_size: NA; v_call: TRBV27; d_call: NA; cdr3_aa: CASSPDGSWPQYF; cdr3_nt: TGTGCCAGCAGCCCGGACGGATCTTGGCCCCAGTACTTC